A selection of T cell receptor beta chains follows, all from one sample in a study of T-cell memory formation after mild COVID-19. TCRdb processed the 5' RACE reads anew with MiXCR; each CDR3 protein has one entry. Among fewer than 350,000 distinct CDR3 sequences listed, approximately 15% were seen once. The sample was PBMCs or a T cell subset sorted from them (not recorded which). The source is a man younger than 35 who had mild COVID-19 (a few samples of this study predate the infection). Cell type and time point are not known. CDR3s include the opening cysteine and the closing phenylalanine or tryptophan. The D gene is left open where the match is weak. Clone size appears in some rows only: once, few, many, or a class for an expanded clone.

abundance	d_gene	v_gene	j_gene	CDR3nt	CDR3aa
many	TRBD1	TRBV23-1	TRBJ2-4	TGCGCCAGCAGCGGGGACCGGGACAGTGAAAACATTCAGTACTTC	CASSGDRDSENIQYF
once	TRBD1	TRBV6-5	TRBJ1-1	TGTGCCAGCAGTTACTCGACAGGGAGAGGATACACTGAAGCTTTCTTT	CASSYSTGRGYTEAFF
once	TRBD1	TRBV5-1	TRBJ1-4	TGCGCCAGCAGCGCCTGGACAGGGGGGAATGAAAAACTGTTTTTT	CASSAWTGGNEKLFF
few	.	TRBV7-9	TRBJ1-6	TGTGCCAGCAGCTTAGACCGGACTCGAGGGAATTCACCCCTCCACTTT	CASSLDRTRGNSPLHF
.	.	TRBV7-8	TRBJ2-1	TGTGCCAGCAGCTTAGACAGGGTCGATGAGCAGTTCTTC	CASSLDRVDEQFF
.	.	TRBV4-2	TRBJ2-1	TGTGCCAGCAGCCAAGATATATCGCCAAACAATGAGCAGTTCTTC	CASSQDISPNNEQFF
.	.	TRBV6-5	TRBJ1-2	TGTGCCAGCAGCCGGGACATATCTATCCCCCCTCGCACCTTC	CASSRDISIPPRTF
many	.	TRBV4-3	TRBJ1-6	TGCGCCAGCAGCCAAGAGGGTATAGTAGCTAATTCACCCCTCCACTTT	CASSQEGIVANSPLHF
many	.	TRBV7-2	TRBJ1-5	TGTGCCAGCAGCCTCGACGGCGGTCAGCCCCAGCATTTT	CASSLDGGQPQHF
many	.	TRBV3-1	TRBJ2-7	TGTGCCAGCAGCTCAGACACTTCCTACGAGCAGTACTTC	CASSSDTSYEQYF
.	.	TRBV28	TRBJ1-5	TGTGCCAGTGGGGATTACGGCAATCAGCCCCAGCATTTT	CASGDYGNQPQHF
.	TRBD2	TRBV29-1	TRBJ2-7	TGCAGCGTTGTGGGGAGGGTCTCCTACGAGCAGTACTTC	CSVVGRVSYEQYF